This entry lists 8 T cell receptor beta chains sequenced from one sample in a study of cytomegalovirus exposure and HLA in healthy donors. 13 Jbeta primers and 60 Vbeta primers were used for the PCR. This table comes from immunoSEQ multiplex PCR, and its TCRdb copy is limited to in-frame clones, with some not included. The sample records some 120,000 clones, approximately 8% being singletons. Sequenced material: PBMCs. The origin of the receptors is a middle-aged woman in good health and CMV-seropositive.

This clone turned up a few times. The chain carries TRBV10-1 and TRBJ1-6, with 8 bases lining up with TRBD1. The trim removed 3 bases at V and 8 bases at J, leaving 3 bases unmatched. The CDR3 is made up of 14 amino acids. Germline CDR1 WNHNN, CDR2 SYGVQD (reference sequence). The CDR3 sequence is CASSEGTGYSPLHF. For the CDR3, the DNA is TGCGCCAGCAGTGAAGGGACAGGCTATTCACCCCTCCACTTT.

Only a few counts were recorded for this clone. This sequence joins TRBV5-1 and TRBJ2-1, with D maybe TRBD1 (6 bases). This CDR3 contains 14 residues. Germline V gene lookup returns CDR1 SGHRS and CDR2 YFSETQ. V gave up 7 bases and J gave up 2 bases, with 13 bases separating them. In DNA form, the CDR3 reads TGCGCCAGCGCAACGACAGGAGCCTACAATGAGCAGTTCTTC. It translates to CASATTGAYNEQFF.

In DNA, the CDR3 is TGTGCCAGCATAAACAGCGGGAACACTGAAGCTTTCTTT. Its protein product is CASINSGNTEAFF. The J gene is TRBJ1-1, the V gene TRBV2, with D uncertain. Trimming cost V 7 bases and J 1 base, with 10 bases left between them. There are 13 residues in the CDR3. Germline lookup yields CDR1 SNHLY and CDR2 FYNNEI.

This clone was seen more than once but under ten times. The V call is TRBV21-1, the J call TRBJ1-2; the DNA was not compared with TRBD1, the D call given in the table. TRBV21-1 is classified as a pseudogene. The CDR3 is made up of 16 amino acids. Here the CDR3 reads CASSKRAGTGTYGYTF. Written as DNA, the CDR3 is TGTGCCAGCAGCAAAAGGGCCGGGACAGGGACCTATGGCTACACCTTC.

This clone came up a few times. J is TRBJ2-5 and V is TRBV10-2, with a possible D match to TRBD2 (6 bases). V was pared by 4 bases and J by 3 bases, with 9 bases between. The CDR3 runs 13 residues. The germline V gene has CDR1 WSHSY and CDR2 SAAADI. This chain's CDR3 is CASSVRTKETQYF. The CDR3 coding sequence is TGCGCCAGCAGTGTCCGGACTAAAGAGACCCAGTACTTC.

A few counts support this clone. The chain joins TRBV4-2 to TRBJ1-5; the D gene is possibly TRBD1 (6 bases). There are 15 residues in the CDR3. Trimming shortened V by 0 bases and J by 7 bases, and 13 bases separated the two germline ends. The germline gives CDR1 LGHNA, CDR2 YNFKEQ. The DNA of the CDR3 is TGTGCCAGCAGCCAAGATAGGGGGGGTGAACAGCCCCAGCATTTT. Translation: CASSQDRGGEQPQHF.

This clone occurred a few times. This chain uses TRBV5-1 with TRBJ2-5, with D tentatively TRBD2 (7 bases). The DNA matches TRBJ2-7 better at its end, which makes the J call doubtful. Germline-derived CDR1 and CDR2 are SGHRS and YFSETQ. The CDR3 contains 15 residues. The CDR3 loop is CASSPQRDTTYEQYF. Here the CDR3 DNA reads TGCGCCAGCAGCCCCCAGCGGGACACCACCTACGAGCAGTACTTC.

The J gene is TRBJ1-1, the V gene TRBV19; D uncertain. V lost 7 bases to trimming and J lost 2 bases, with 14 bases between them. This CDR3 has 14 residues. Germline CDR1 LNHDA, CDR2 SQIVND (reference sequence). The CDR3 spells CASTLGPSNTEAFF. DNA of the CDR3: TGTGCCAGTACTCTGGGCCCTTCTAACACTGAAGCTTTCTTT.